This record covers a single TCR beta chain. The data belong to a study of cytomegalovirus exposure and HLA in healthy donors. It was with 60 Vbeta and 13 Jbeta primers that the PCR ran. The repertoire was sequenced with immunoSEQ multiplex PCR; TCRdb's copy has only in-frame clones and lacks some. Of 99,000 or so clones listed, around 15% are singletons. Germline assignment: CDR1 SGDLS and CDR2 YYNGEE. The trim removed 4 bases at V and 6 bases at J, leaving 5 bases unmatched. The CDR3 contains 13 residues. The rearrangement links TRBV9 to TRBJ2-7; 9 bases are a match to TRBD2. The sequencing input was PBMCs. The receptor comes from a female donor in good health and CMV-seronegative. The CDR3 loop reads CASSIAGAGEQYF. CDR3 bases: TGTGCCAGCAGCATAGCGGGAGCAGGCGAGCAGTACTTC.